This T cell receptor beta chain came from a study of blood T cells in healthy people across ages. This CDR3 region has 15 residues. Next came a second PCR, run for roughly 7 to 12 cycles, which used a sample-barcoded 5' primer along with a J-beta primer mix. Each single sample gave us at least 2.5 million CDR3-containing paired-end reads. A single record per CDR3 protein comes from TCRdb applying MiXCR to the 5' RACE reads. The sample shows roughly 800,000 distinct CDR3 sequences, around 25% of them seen only once. This sample was also put to use in a study of T cells of mothers and their children.

This TCR was recovered from a boy younger than 18 in good health. The sample was blood. The J gene is TRBJ2-7, the V gene TRBV21-1; the table's D gene call, TRBD2, was not cross checked with the DNA. TRBV21-1 is recorded as a pseudogene. The CDR3 sequence: CASSNGRRGVHEQYF. The CDR3 coding sequence is TGTGCCAGCAGCAATGGTCGGCGGGGGGTGCACGAGCAGTACTTC.